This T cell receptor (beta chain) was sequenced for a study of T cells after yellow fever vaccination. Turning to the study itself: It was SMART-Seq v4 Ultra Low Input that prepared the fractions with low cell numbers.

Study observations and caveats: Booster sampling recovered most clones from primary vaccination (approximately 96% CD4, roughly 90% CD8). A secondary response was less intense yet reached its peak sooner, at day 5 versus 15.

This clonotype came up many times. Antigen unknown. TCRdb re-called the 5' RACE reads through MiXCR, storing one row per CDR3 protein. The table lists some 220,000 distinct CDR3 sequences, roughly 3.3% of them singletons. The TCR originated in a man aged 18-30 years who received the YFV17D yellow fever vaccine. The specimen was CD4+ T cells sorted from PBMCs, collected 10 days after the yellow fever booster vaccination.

This CDR3 is CSASRSQGPFTQYF. In DNA form, the CDR3 reads TGCAGTGCTAGCCGGAGCCAGGGACCTTTCACCCAGTACTTC. The chain carries TRBV20-1 and TRBJ2-5; D tentatively reads TRBD1 or TRBD2 (5 bases each). V was pared by 3 bases and J by 8 bases, with 19 bases between. Looked up from germline, CDR1 is DFQATT and CDR2 is SNEGSKA (reference sequence). The CDR3 runs 14 residues.